The following is a T cell receptor (beta chain) sequence with its context. The record originates from a study of PD-L1 blockade in urothelial cancer. Overall study: When patients started atezolizumab in about 2014, it was given at 1,200 mg intravenously every 3 weeks. The researchers analyzed blood 3 weeks (second dose) and 6 weeks after treatment start. In terms of prior chemotherapy, patients had received 0 to 3 regimens.

Germline assignment: CDR1 MGHRA and CDR2 YSYEKL. The CDR3 is 13 amino acids. Trimming left V 4 bases short and J 8 bases short, with 11 bases between. Sequenced by immunoSEQ multiplex PCR; TCRdb stores in-frame clones only, minus some. The sample has around 100,000 clones, around 93% seen once. Time point specified: peripheral blood 6 weeks after treatment start. Sample numbers ranged from 1 to 8 per patient, encompassing pretreatment and on-treatment collections. The TCR sequence derives from a man aged 55 to 70 with urothelial cancer. This material consisted of PBMCs, taken around atezolizumab (anti-PD-L1) treatment. The chain joins TRBV4-1 to TRBJ1-4; D is uncertain. Here the CDR3 DNA reads TGCGCCAGCAGCCCCGCGGTGGAAGAAAAACTGTTTTTT. This codes for CASSPAVEEKLFF.